The 31 T cell receptor beta chains reported below all come from one sample, sequenced in a study of graft-versus-host responses after intestinal transplantation. Antigens for these TCRs are unknown. Produced via immunoSEQ multiplex PCR; TCRdb's table is partial and in-frame only. This sample carries roughly 100,000 clones, roughly 93% of them seen once, and the ten largest clones take under 1.5%. The sample here was unstimulated CD8+ T cells sorted from spleen or lymph node cells, taken before intestinal transplant. The receptors were gathered from a human donor who received an intestinal transplant.

V and J are TRBV9 and TRBJ2-5, with 8 positions matching TRBD2. Germline values: CDR1 SGDLS, CDR2 YYNGEE. J gave up 5 bases and V 0 bases, and 12 bases lay outside the gene matches. The CDR3 sequence is 17 residues long. DNA of the CDR3: TGTGCCAGCAGCGTAGAGGGGGAGGGACTAGTCGCGGAGACCCAGTACTTC. It encodes CASSVEGEGLVAETQYF.

The gene calls are TRBV5-1 and TRBJ1-2, with unresolved D. The CDR3 has 12 amino acids. Per germline, CDR1 SGHRS and CDR2 YFSETQ. V was cut by 4 bases and J by 4 bases, with 8 bases left in between. The CDR3 spells CASSGEIYGYTF. CDR3 in DNA: TGCGCCAGCAGCGGGGAAATCTATGGCTACACCTTC.

The rearrangement uses TRBV9 and TRBJ1-3; TRBD1 matches at 10 bases. The CDR3 runs 18 residues. The ends lost 3 bases at V and 0 bases at J; junction bases unmatched: 9. From germline, CDR1 is SGDLS and CDR2 YYNGEE. The CDR3 nucleotides read TGTGCCAGCAGCGCGACAGGGGGCGCGGACCGCTCTGGAAACACCATATATTTT. Its protein is CASSATGGADRSGNTIYF.

The chain links TRBV5-1 to TRBJ2-7; 10 bases map to TRBD1. The V gene's germline CDR1 is SGHRS and CDR2 YFSETQ. Losses at the gene ends were 0 bases for V and 7 bases for J; bases not matched to a gene: 4. The CDR3 is 14 amino acids. This CDR3 is CASSLGQGAIEQYF. As DNA, the CDR3 is TGCGCCAGCAGCTTGGGACAGGGGGCGATTGAGCAGTACTTC.

The CDR3 DNA is TGTGCCAGCAGTGGGGCAGGGGAGTTCTTC. It yields the protein CASSGAGEFF. The rearrangement uses TRBV6-6 and TRBJ2-1; possible D gene TRBD1, 6 bases. Trimming removed 5 bases at V and 14 bases at J, with 10 bases between. This CDR3 has 10 residues. Germline loops: CDR1 MNHNY, CDR2 SVGAGI (reference sequence).

This sequence joins TRBV5-5 and TRBJ2-5, with a weak D call TRBD1 (6 bases). Germline lookup yields CDR1 SGHKS and CDR2 YYEKEE (reference sequence). Trimming stripped 0 bases from V and 1 base from J, with 7 bases between. CDR3 length: 14 residues. The CDR3 DNA reads as TGTGCCAGCAGCTTGGAAGGGGGCCAAGAGACCCAGTACTTC. Translation: CASSLEGGQETQYF.

This chain joins TRBV7-8 and TRBJ2-7; 10 bases fit TRBD2. V lost 5 bases and J lost 4; bases outside the gene matches: 8. Germline-derived CDR1 and CDR2 are SGHVS and FQNEAQ. The CDR3 is 15 amino acids. The CDR3 region is CASSPGLAVTYEQYF. CDR3 sequence (DNA): TGTGCCAGCAGCCCAGGACTAGCGGTAACTTACGAGCAGTACTTC.

Concerning this clone: A junction end diverges from the germline sequence, so it may reflect a read error. This chain's CDR3 is CASSQVGTGFFRSEQLF. CDR3 coding DNA: TGCGCCAGCAGCCAAGTAGGGACAGGGTTTTTTCGGAGTGAGCAGCTCTTC. The J gene is TRBJ2-1, the V gene TRBV4-1; TRBD1 matches at 9 bases. CDR3 length: 17 residues. Germline values: CDR1 MGHRA, CDR2 YSYEKL.

The V gene is TRBV5-5, the J gene TRBJ1-6; TRBD1 matches 11 bases. Trimming took 5 bases from V and 5 from J; bases not matched to a gene: 9. The CDR3 runs to 17 residues. Looked up from germline, CDR1 is SGHKS and CDR2 is YYEKEE (reference sequence). The CDR3 reads CASSRARTGGHNSPLHF. The CDR3 nucleotides are TGTGCCAGCAGTCGTGCCCGGACAGGGGGCCATAATTCACCCCTCCACTTT.

J is TRBJ2-7 and V is TRBV10-2, with 8 bases lining up with TRBD1. The CDR3 runs 15 residues. The V gene's germline CDR1 is WSHSY and CDR2 SAAADI. V lost 0 bases, J lost 4 bases, and 5 bases stayed unmatched. The chain's CDR3 is CASSESRTGWYEQYF. In DNA, the CDR3 is TGCGCCAGCAGTGAGTCTAGGACAGGGTGGTACGAGCAGTACTTC.

The chain recombines TRBV7-6 with TRBJ2-3, with 11 positions matching TRBD2. The V gene end was trimmed by 4 bases and the J gene end by 6 bases; junction bases not matched to a gene: 6. CDR3 length: 15 amino acids. Germline CDR1 SGHVS, CDR2 FNYEAQ. The CDR3 bases are TGTGCCAGCAGCTCAGTAGCGGGGGGGCGGGATACGCAGTATTTT. Translating it yields CASSSVAGGRDTQYF.

The V call is TRBV6-5, the J call TRBJ2-7, with TRBD1 as a possible D gene (6 bases). CDR1 and CDR2 from the germline V gene are MNHEY and SVGAGI. Trimming cost V 5 bases and J 7 bases, with 15 bases left between them. This CDR3 has 13 residues. The CDR3 sequence: CASSAPGVEEQYF. The CDR3 DNA follows: TGTGCCAGCAGTGCACCAGGGGTAGAAGAGCAGTACTTC.

The V call is TRBV9, the J call TRBJ2-2, with D perhaps given as TRBD1 or TRBD2 (5 bases each). The V end was cut by 0 bases, the J end by 1 base, with 13 bases between. Germline lookup yields CDR1 SGDLS and CDR2 YYNGEE. The CDR3 is 17 amino acids. In DNA form, the CDR3 reads TGTGCCAGCAGCGTAGCCACCATGGGGGAGAACACCGGGGAGCTGTTTTTT. Its protein is CASSVATMGENTGELFF.

The J gene is TRBJ2-1, the V gene TRBV19, with TRBD2 matching over 8 bases. The trim removed 5 bases at V and 6 bases at J, leaving 3 bases unmatched. The CDR3 runs to 13 residues. Germline V gene lookup returns CDR1 LNHDA and CDR2 SQIVND (reference sequence). CDR3 coding DNA: TGTGCCAGTAGTGCGGGAGGACTCAATGAGCAGTTCTTC. Its protein product is CASSAGGLNEQFF.

The chain has TRBV2 and TRBJ1-3; no reliable D call. CDR1 is SNHLY, CDR2 FYNNEI, per germline. V lost 3 bases and J 4 bases, leaving 10 bases between the germline ends. The CDR3 spans 14 residues. Here the CDR3 DNA reads TGTGCCAGCAGTGACAACCCGAAGGGAAACACCATATATTTT. Translated: CASSDNPKGNTIYF.

This chain joins TRBV9 and TRBJ2-7, with D unresolved. In germline, CDR1 is SGDLS, CDR2 YYNGEE. The CDR3 is 14 residues long. V dropped 1 base and J dropped 0 bases, with 8 bases sitting between them. The CDR3 sequence: CASSVTIDSYEQYF. In nucleotides, the CDR3 is TGTGCCAGCAGCGTAACCATAGACTCCTACGAGCAGTACTTC.

This chain joins TRBV6-5 and TRBJ1-2; 7 positions match TRBD1. V shed 8 bases and J 6 bases; nucleotides not matched to a gene: 15. The CDR3 covers 15 residues. CDR1 and CDR2 from the germline V gene are MNHEY and SVGAGI. The CDR3 DNA reads as TGTGCCAGCTCCTTCCGCCCGGCCGGGACAGATGGCTACACCTTC. Amino acid sequence: CASSFRPAGTDGYTF.

The V gene is TRBV6-5, the J gene TRBJ1-5; weak D call: TRBD1 (5 bases). Deletions cut 9 bases from V and 10 bases from J, with 19 bases between. The CDR3 consists of 13 residues. In germline, CDR1 is MNHEY, CDR2 SVGAGI. The CDR3: CASSDGAILPQHF. In DNA, the CDR3 is TGTGCCAGTAGCGACGGGGCCATACTACCCCAGCATTTT.

The chain employs TRBV9 and TRBJ2-2; D gene uncertain. Germline CDR1 and CDR2: SGDLS and YYNGEE. With 2 bases removed from V and 1 base from J, the gap between germline ends came to 6 bases. The CDR3 covers 14 residues. This CDR3 is CASSVWGNTGELFF. The DNA for the CDR3 is TGTGCCAGCAGCGTCTGGGGGAACACCGGGGAGCTGTTTTTT.

The chain recombines TRBV27 with TRBJ2-3; weak D call: TRBD2 (6 bases). The germline gives CDR1 MNHEY, CDR2 SMNVEV (reference sequence). CDR3 length: 18 amino acids. With 4 bases removed from V and 0 bases from J, the gap between germline ends came to 20 bases. CDR3 in amino acids: CASSYLRDLGSSTDTQYF. The CDR3 DNA follows: TGTGCCAGCAGTTACCTCCGGGACTTAGGCTCTAGCACAGATACGCAGTATTTT.

The chain is built from TRBV7-9 and TRBJ2-3; D unclear. Germline CDR1 SEHNR, CDR2 FQNEAQ (reference sequence). The CDR3 spans 12 residues. V lost 5 bases to trimming and J lost 6 bases, with 9 bases between them. The CDR3 here is CASSQNRDTQYF. CDR3 DNA: TGTGCCAGCAGCCAAAATAGGGATACGCAGTATTTT.

This chain links TRBV6-5 with TRBJ1-2, with TRBD1 as a possible D gene (6 bases). V was shortened by 10 bases and J by 3 bases, with 12 bases between the two germline ends. This CDR3 spans 12 amino acids. The germline V gene has CDR1 MNHEY and CDR2 SVGAGI. CDR3 nucleotides: TGTGCCACCTCAGGGGAGGACTATGGCTACACCTTC. This codes for CATSGEDYGYTF.

The rearrangement uses TRBV4-2 and TRBJ2-2; possibly TRBD2 for D (5 bases). V shed 0 bases and J shed 7 bases, with 12 bases lying between them. Germline V CDR1 and CDR2: LGHNA, YNFKEQ. There are 15 residues in the CDR3. The CDR3 DNA sequence: TGTGCCAGCAGCCAAGATGCCGGGGATGACGGGGAGCTGTTTTTT. The encoded protein is CASSQDAGDDGELFF.

V is TRBV29-1 and J is TRBJ2-2; tentatively, D is TRBD2 (6 bases). The germline CDR1 and CDR2 sequences are SQVTM and ANQGSEA. V was trimmed by 5 bases and J by 2 bases, leaving 9 bases between them. The CDR3 has 13 residues. The CDR3 bases are TGCAGCGTTCGGCGGGAAAACACCGGGGAGCTGTTTTTT. This sequence encodes CSVRRENTGELFF.

CDR3 region: CAWTPSGNTIYF. CDR3 nucleotides: TGTGCCTGGACCCCCTCTGGAAACACCATATATTTT. J is TRBJ1-3 and V is TRBV30; D gene ambiguous. Trimming stripped 4 bases from V and 0 bases from J, with 4 bases between. The germline V gene encodes CDR1 GTSNPN and CDR2 SVGIG (reference sequence). This CDR3 spans 12 amino acids.

The chain has TRBV18 and TRBJ2-1; D may correspond to TRBD1 or TRBD2 (5 bases each). Per germline, CDR1 KGHSH and CDR2 LQKENI. The CDR3 has 13 residues. Trimming pared 5 bases from V and 5 bases from J, leaving 10 bases between. CDR3 in amino acids: CASSFLGDNEQFF. CDR3 bases: TGTGCCAGCTCATTTTTGGGGGACAATGAGCAGTTCTTC.

This clone was recorded once. V is TRBV19 and J is TRBJ1-1, with D unresolved. CDR1 is LNHDA, CDR2 SQIVND, per germline (reference sequence). The CDR3 runs 12 residues. V lost 1 base to trimming and J lost 3 bases, with 3 bases between them. CDR3 nucleotides: TGTGCCAGTAGTATAGGGTACACTGAAGCTTTCTTT. This sequence encodes CASSIGYTEAFF.

CDR3 nucleotides: TGTGCCAGCAGCGTAGTGGCCGGGGGGGCAGCAGATACGCAGTATTTT. Amino acid sequence: CASSVVAGGAADTQYF. The V and J genes are TRBV9 and TRBJ2-3, with 8 bases matching TRBD2. V lost 0 bases, J lost 4 bases, and 7 bases stayed unmatched. The CDR3 length is 16 residues. Germline V CDR1 and CDR2: SGDLS, YYNGEE.

The V gene is TRBV5-4, the J gene TRBJ2-2, with D perhaps matching TRBD2 (5 bases). This CDR3 is built from 13 residues. CDR1 is SGHNT, CDR2 YYREEE, per germline (reference sequence). Deletions cut 4 bases from V and 6 bases from J, with 10 bases between. The CDR3 is CASSDASSGELFF. The CDR3 region has the DNA TGTGCCAGCAGCGACGCTAGCTCCGGGGAGCTGTTTTTT.

The chain uses TRBV5-4 and TRBJ2-1, with TRBD2 identical over 9 bases. CDR3 length equals 16 residues. Trimming cost V 3 bases and J 6 bases; bases outside gene matches: 10. Germline CDR1 is SGHNT and CDR2 is YYREEE (reference sequence). The CDR3 region is CASSYSGTSWPNEQFF. The CDR3 DNA is TGTGCCAGCAGCTACTCCGGGACTAGCTGGCCCAATGAGCAGTTCTTC.

The rearrangement links TRBV5-1 to TRBJ1-1, with a weak D call TRBD1 (5 bases). V was shortened by 4 bases and J by 4 bases, with 17 bases between the two germline ends. CDR1 is SGHRS and CDR2 is YFSETQ in the germline V gene. The CDR3 totals 15 residues. This chain's CDR3 is CASSDVPDGGTEAFF. As DNA, the CDR3 is TGCGCCAGCAGCGACGTACCGGACGGGGGCACTGAAGCTTTCTTT.